This T cell receptor beta chain was identified in a study of blood T cell repertoires in COVID-19. Study information: The United States, Italy and Spain supplied acute and convalescent COVID-19 samples.

In the authors' workflow: The authors estimated nucleated cell counts from reference gene primer amplification. TCRdb keeps only in-frame clones here, not all; method: immunoSEQ multiplex PCR. From that table come the V and J calls and clone size; the DNA was used to work out D and trimming. The repertoire includes about 480,000 clones, 87% of them detected once, and almost 2% sits in the top ten. The participants were between roughly 18 and 89 years old and came from 24 US areas. Each participant's cohort was designated according to participant-reported clinical history. Trimming stripped 5 bases from V and 5 bases from J, with 13 bases between. Germline V gene lookup returns CDR1 WNHNN and CDR2 SYGVQD (reference sequence). The CDR3 spans 13 residues.

The sequence derives from a woman aged 18-35 years with acute COVID-19. Sequenced material: PBMCs or T cells enriched from blood (not recorded which). The chain combines TRBV10-1 with TRBJ2-7; D is perhaps TRBD1 (5 bases). CDR3 coding DNA: TGCGCCAGCAGTTCTCACCCCAGGGACGAGCAGTACTTC. Its translation: CASSSHPRDEQYF.